This T cell receptor beta chain was recorded in a study of shared clonotypes between healthy human individuals. Clones were read by immunoSEQ multiplex PCR, and TCRdb kept only the in-frame ones, dropping some. This table holds roughly 1.5 million clones, 95% to 99% found once. V dropped 3 bases and J dropped 1 base, with 6 bases sitting between them. CDR1 and CDR2 from the germline V gene are LNHNV and YYDKDF (reference sequence). The CDR3 runs 13 residues. The sequencing sample was made of naive CD4+ T cells sorted from blood. Indicated subset: CD45RA+ positively selected. The chain recombines TRBV15 with TRBJ1-1; D may be TRBD1 (5 bases). The receptor's source is a man aged 30-40 years in good health. CDR3 DNA sequence: TGTGCCACCAGCAGGGGACGGAACACTGAAGCTTTCTTT. Its translation is CATSRGRNTEAFF.